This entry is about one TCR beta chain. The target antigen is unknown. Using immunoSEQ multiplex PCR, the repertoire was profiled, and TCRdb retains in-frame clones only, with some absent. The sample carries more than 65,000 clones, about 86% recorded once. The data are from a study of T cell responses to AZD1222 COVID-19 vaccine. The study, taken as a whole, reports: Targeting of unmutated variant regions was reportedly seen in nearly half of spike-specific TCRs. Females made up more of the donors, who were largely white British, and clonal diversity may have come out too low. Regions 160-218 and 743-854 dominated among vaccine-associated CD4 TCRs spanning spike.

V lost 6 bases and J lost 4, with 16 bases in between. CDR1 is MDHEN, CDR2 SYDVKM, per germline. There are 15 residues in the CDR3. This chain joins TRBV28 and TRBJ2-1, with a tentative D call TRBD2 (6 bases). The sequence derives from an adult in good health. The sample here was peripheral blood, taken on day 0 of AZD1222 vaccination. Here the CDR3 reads CASSLYGGIYNEQFF. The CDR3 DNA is TGTGCCAGCAGCCTCTATGGGGGGATATACAATGAGCAGTTCTTC.